This TCR beta chain was observed in a study of T-cell reconstitution after alpha-beta-depleted transplantation in children (TCRdb year 2016). As for the study more broadly: T-cell immune reconstitution after TCRalphabeta/CD19-depleted allogeneic hematopoietic cell transplantation in children was quantitatively tracked in the study by means of TCR repertoire profiling. Paper-wide results and their limitations: In some patients, high TCRbeta diversity at day 60 was attributed to recipient T cells and intrathymic progenitors that had survived conditioning. The frequencies of hyperexpanded clones fell over the following months, and after one year, T-cell counts and TCRbeta diversity were mostly attributed to newly produced T cells. The apparently early recovery of alphabetaT-cell counts about two months after transplant reportedly depended on only several hundred rapidly expanded clones that came from non-depleted graft cells.

This clonotype was counted many times. It has no known antigen specificity. No base quality information exists; no much larger clone differs at one position. The CDR3 sequence holds 15 residues, the cysteine and phenylalanine included. CDR3 DNA is the only sequence kept; it has 45 bases, read in frame from the first base. V is pared back by 0 bases and J by 4 bases, with 10 bases lying between the germline termini. From a lookup of the germline V gene, CDR1 and CDR2 are SGDLS and YYNGEE. Preparation of the library involved PCR. Instrument on record: Illumina HiSeq 2500. Molecular barcoding was employed in the preparation of TCR libraries, with unique molecular identifiers being used to normalize TCRbeta repertoire quantification. Using fastp trimming at Q25 and MiXCR clonotype assembly, TCRdb reanalyzed the public sequencing data and kept in-frame beta chains. Records with the same CDR3 protein are collapsed into one entry carrying the most frequent genes and DNA. The sample has approximately 170,000 distinct CDR3 sequences on record, more than 9.5% of them singletons. The leading ten clones occupy 13% of the sample.

The label giving this sample's treatment or condition can be read as: allogeneic hematopoietic cell transplantation with graft depleted of TCRalphabeta T cells and CD19 B cells. Transplant recipients were children who received TCRalphabeta/CD19-depleted allogeneic hematopoietic cell grafts. The material sequenced was PBMCs, taken before TCRalphabeta/CD19-depleted stem cell transplant. This receptor was taken from a boy aged 2 to 9 with acute myeloid leukemia, due to receive a stem cell transplant. The chain employs TRBV9 and TRBJ2-2; TRBD2 is perhaps the D gene, given 5 matching bases. Read as DNA, the sequence is TGTGCCAGCAGCGTAGGGACTTTAATCACCGGGGAGCTGTTTTTT. It translates to CASSVGTLITGELFF.